The 12 T cell receptor beta chains in this list originate from one sample, sequenced in a study of T cells in Graves' hyperthyroidism and ophthalmopathy. Amplification of TCR beta CDR3 regions used RNA as the template. Initially, a first-round RT-PCR of the TCR CDR3 employed the HTBI primer set. TCRdb fed the multiplex PCR reads into MiXCR, producing one record per CDR3 protein. The repertoire holds 600,000 or so distinct CDR3 sequences, with around 42% as singletons. The sample comprised peripheral blood or thyroid tissue (not recorded which). The origin of the receptors is a woman younger than 35 with Graves' hyperthyroidism.

This clonotype appeared many times. The chain joins TRBV24-1 to TRBJ1-1, with D possibly matching TRBD1 (6 bases). Trimming removed 2 bases at V and 2 bases at J, with 14 bases between. CDR3 size: 16 residues. Per germline, CDR1 KGHDR and CDR2 SFDVKD. DNA for the CDR3: TGTGCCACCAGTGATTCGCGACAGGAACGTAACACTGAAGCTTTCTTT. Translation: CATSDSRQERNTEAFF.

The CDR3 sequence is CATSGDRELFF. The CDR3 bases are TGTGCCACCAGTGGGGACAGGGAGCTGTTTTTT. V is TRBV24-1 and J is TRBJ2-2; D possibly corresponds to TRBD1 (6 bases). From germline, CDR1 is KGHDR and CDR2 SFDVKD. The CDR3 length is 11 residues. Trimming cost V 5 bases and J 9 bases, with 6 bases left between them.

This clonotype was detected only a few times. V and J are TRBV2 and TRBJ2-5; TRBD2 matches 10 bases. The CDR3 consists of 15 residues. V dropped 7 bases and J dropped 0; count of bases not matched to a gene: 5. Germline V gives CDR1 SNHLY, CDR2 FYNNEI. The CDR3 here is CASTQREGYQETQYF. The CDR3 coding sequence is TGTGCCAGCACCCAGCGGGAGGGGTACCAAGAGACCCAGTACTTC.

The rearrangement links TRBV29-1 to TRBJ1-1; 7 nucleotides line up with TRBD1. The V segment lost 8 bases and the J segment 6 bases; nucleotides outside the gene matches: 21. Germline-derived CDR1 and CDR2 are SQVTM and ANQGSEA. This CDR3 spans 16 amino acids. CDR3 sequence reads: CSTLTGSKGNIAEAFF. In DNA, the CDR3 is TGCAGCACCCTGACAGGGTCAAAGGGGAACATAGCTGAAGCTTTCTTT.

The chain links TRBV25-1 to TRBJ2-7; the match to TRBD2 covers 10 bases. The trim removed 9 bases at V and 3 bases at J, leaving 11 bases unmatched. CDR1 is MGHDK, CDR2 SYGVNS, per germline. The CDR3 sequence is 15 residues long. CDR3 sequence (DNA): TGTGCCAGTAAAGGGAAGCGGGAGGGCCTCTACGAGCAGTACTTC. Its translation is CASKGKREGLYEQYF.

The gene calls are TRBV7-2 and TRBJ2-3, with no clear D. V gave up 4 bases and J gave up 4 bases, with 15 bases separating them. The V gene's germline CDR1 is SGHTA and CDR2 FQGNSA. This CDR3 spans 15 amino acids. CDR3 DNA: TGTGCCAGCAGCTCCTATCGAGAGGTTCCAGATACGCAGTATTTT. Translating gives CASSSYREVPDTQYF.

The chain joins TRBV29-1 to TRBJ2-1; no clear D gene. Near its end, the DNA agrees better with TRBJ2-7, so the J call may be wrong. The V gene's germline CDR1 is SQVTM and CDR2 ANQGSEA. The CDR3 runs 12 residues. This chain's CDR3 is CSVEGGNNEQYF. The CDR3 nucleotides read TGCAGCGTTGAAGGGGGAAACAATGAGCAGTACTTC.

The chain links TRBV2 to TRBJ1-1; no clear D gene. Trimming took 8 bases from V and 12 from J, leaving 13 bases between them. The CDR3 is 10 residues long. Per germline, CDR1 SNHLY and CDR2 FYNNEI. The CDR3, as DNA: TGTGCCAGCCAAAAGCGGGTATCTTTCTTT. It encodes CASQKRVSFF.

This clonotype was counted a few times. Its ends do not fully match the called genes, so a read error is possible. This rearrangement joins TRBV7-2 to TRBJ2-7, with 9 bases aligning to TRBD2. Germline V gives CDR1 SGHTA, CDR2 FQGNSA. This CDR3 has 14 residues. CDR3: CASSLAGNPYKQYF. The DNA of the CDR3 is TGTGCCAGCAGCCTAGCGGGAAATCCCTACAAGCAGTACTTC.

J is TRBJ1-1 and V is TRBV7-9; D gene uncertain. This CDR3 has 16 amino acids. V was pared by 6 bases and J by 0 bases, with 17 bases between. Germline-derived CDR1 and CDR2 are SEHNR and FQNEAQ (reference sequence). The CDR3 DNA is TGTGCCAGCAGTCTTACCAAGACATTTTTGAACACTGAAGCTTTCTTT. Translated: CASSLTKTFLNTEAFF.

This clonotype has just a few counts. V and J are TRBV7-2 and TRBJ2-7, with a weak D call TRBD2 (6 bases). Germline V gives CDR1 SGHTA, CDR2 FQGNSA. This CDR3 is 13 amino acids long. Trimming left V 6 bases short and J 6 bases short, with 15 bases between. CDR3 region: CASSLSRGTEQYF. Here the CDR3 DNA reads TGTGCCAGCAGTTTATCCCGGGGGACCGAGCAGTACTTC.

The chain is built from TRBV11-3 and TRBJ1-3; TRBD1 aligns across 7 bases. Germline CDR1 is SGHNT and CDR2 is YENEEA. This CDR3 comprises 15 residues. J gave up 0 bases and V 3 bases, and 2 bases lay outside the gene matches. DNA for the CDR3: TGTGCCAGCAGCTTGGGGACAGACTCTGGAAACACCATATATTTT. This codes for CASSLGTDSGNTIYF. The complete variable domain, with remaining parts taken from reference TRBV11-3 and TRBJ1-3, reads EAGVVQSPRYKIIEKKQPVAFWCNPISGHNTLYWYLQNLGQGPELLIRYENEEAVDDSQLPKDRFSAERLKGVDSTLKIQPAELGDSAVYLCASSLGTDSGNTIYFGEGSWLTVV.